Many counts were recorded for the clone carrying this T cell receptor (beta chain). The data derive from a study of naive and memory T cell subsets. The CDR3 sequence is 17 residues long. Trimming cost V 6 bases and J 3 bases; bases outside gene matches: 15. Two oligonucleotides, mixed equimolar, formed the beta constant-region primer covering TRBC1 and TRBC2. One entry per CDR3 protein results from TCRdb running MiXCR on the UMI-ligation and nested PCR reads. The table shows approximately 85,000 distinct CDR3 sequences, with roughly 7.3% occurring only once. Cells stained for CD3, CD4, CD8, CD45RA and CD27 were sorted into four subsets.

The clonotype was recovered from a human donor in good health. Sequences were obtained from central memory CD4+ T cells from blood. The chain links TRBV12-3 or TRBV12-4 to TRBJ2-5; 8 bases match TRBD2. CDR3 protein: CASSNTFPRGAEETQYF. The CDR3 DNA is TGTGCCAGCAGCAACACTTTCCCGCGGGGGGCCGAAGAGACCCAGTACTTC.